This entry concerns a single T cell receptor beta chain. CDR3 length: 13 amino acids. Per germline, CDR1 ENHRY and CDR2 SYGVKD. This sample was taken from a study of T cells expressing NK-cell markers. TCR beta libraries carry UMIs added by 5'RACE template switching. TCRdb re-called the 5' RACE reads; one entry per CDR3 protein, DNA not given. The sample includes some 190,000 distinct CDR3 sequences. Specimen: blood T cells: a sorted CD56 or NKG2C T cell subset, CD4+ or CD8+ T cells, or bulk PBMC T cells (not recorded which). The rearrangement joins TRBV10-3 to TRBJ1-2. The clonotype was recovered from a man aged 18-69 years in good health. The CDR3 protein is CAISESTVNGYTF.